A selection of T cell receptor beta chains follows, all from one sample in a study of blood T cells in healthy people across ages. TCRdb reprocessed the 5' RACE reads via MiXCR and lists one record per CDR3 protein. In the table there are about 580,000 distinct CDR3 sequences, less than 60% of which are singletons. Sequenced material: blood. These receptors were obtained from a man older than 75 in good health. The CDR3 runs from the conserved cysteine through the conserved F or W. A D gene is named only where the DNA matches it firmly. Expanded clones are given a class, and other clones once, few, many or no size at all.

D gene: TRBD2; CDR3 length: 14; clone size: NA; V gene: TRBV6-5; J gene: TRBJ2-7; CDR3 protein: CASSYRREFYEQYF; CDR3 DNA: TGTGCCAGCAGTTACCGGCGGGAGTTCTACGAGCAGTACTTC
D gene: TRBD2; CDR3 length: 18; clone size: NA; V gene: TRBV9; J gene: TRBJ2-7; CDR3 protein: CASSVAASGGSRLSEQYF; CDR3 DNA: TGTGCCAGCAGCGTAGCCGCTAGCGGGGGGTCTAGGTTGAGTGAGCAGTACTTC
D gene: TRBD2; CDR3 length: 16; clone size: NA; V gene: TRBV28; J gene: TRBJ2-4; CDR3 protein: CASSSGGVLGKNIQYF; CDR3 DNA: TGTGCCAGCAGTTCGGGGGGGGTTTTGGGCAAAAACATTCAGTACTTC
D gene: TRBD1; CDR3 length: 14; clone size: NA; V gene: TRBV27; J gene: TRBJ2-1; CDR3 protein: CASSFWDRQETQFF; CDR3 DNA: TGTGCCAGCAGTTTCTGGGACAGACAAGAGACCCAGTTCTTC
D gene: TRBD1; CDR3 length: 14; clone size: NA; V gene: TRBV20-1; J gene: TRBJ2-1; CDR3 protein: CSARGATGVNEQFF; CDR3 DNA: TGCAGTGCTAGAGGGGCGACAGGGGTCAATGAGCAGTTCTTC
D gene: NA; CDR3 length: 12; clone size: many; V gene: TRBV6-5; J gene: TRBJ2-7; CDR3 protein: CASSPGALEQYF; CDR3 DNA: TGTGCCAGCTCCCCAGGGGCCCTCGAGCAGTACTTC
D gene: TRBD2; CDR3 length: 14; clone size: many; V gene: TRBV7-9; J gene: TRBJ2-1; CDR3 protein: CASRWTSGRDEQFF; CDR3 DNA: TGTGCCAGCAGGTGGACTAGCGGGAGGGATGAGCAGTTCTTC
D gene: NA; CDR3 length: 15; clone size: NA; V gene: TRBV20-1; J gene: TRBJ2-5; CDR3 protein: CSARDPGQTPETQYF; CDR3 DNA: TGCAGTGCTAGAGATCCGGGGCAGACCCCAGAGACCCAGTACTTC
D gene: NA; CDR3 length: 13; clone size: NA; V gene: TRBV7-2; J gene: TRBJ1-2; CDR3 protein: CASRRTANYGYTF; CDR3 DNA: TGTGCCAGCAGGAGGACAGCTAACTATGGCTACACCTTC
D gene: NA; CDR3 length: 14; clone size: NA; V gene: TRBV6-5; J gene: TRBJ1-3; CDR3 protein: CASSYDIGGNTIYF; CDR3 DNA: TGTGCCAGCAGTTACGATATTGGCGGAAACACCATATATTTT
D gene: NA; CDR3 length: 13; clone size: few; V gene: TRBV12-3/TRBV12-4; J gene: TRBJ2-3; CDR3 protein: CASSFASTDTQYF; CDR3 DNA: TGTGCCAGCAGTTTCGCTAGCACAGATACGCAGTATTTT
D gene: NA; CDR3 length: 13; clone size: NA; V gene: TRBV9; J gene: TRBJ2-5; CDR3 protein: CASSVYSEETQYF; CDR3 DNA: TGTGCCAGCAGCGTATATTCCGAGGAGACCCAGTACTTC
D gene: TRBD2; CDR3 length: 11; clone size: NA; V gene: TRBV2; J gene: TRBJ2-7; CDR3 protein: CASKRDGEQYF; CDR3 DNA: TGTGCCAGCAAGCGGGACGGCGAGCAGTACTTC
D gene: TRBD1; CDR3 length: 14; clone size: many; V gene: TRBV7-9; J gene: TRBJ2-1; CDR3 protein: CASSYTGGFNEQFF; CDR3 DNA: TGTGCCAGCAGTTACACAGGGGGCTTCAATGAGCAGTTCTTC
D gene: TRBD1; CDR3 length: 15; clone size: few; V gene: TRBV27; J gene: TRBJ1-2; CDR3 protein: CASSSGTGVSEGYTF; CDR3 DNA: TGTGCCAGCAGTTCCGGGACAGGGGTCTCAGAAGGCTACACCTTC
D gene: NA; CDR3 length: 14; clone size: NA; V gene: TRBV11-1; J gene: TRBJ2-5; CDR3 protein: CASSLMSSQETQYF; CDR3 DNA: TGTGCCAGCAGCTTGATGAGTAGCCAAGAGACCCAGTACTTC
D gene: TRBD2; CDR3 length: 15; clone size: NA; V gene: TRBV11-1; J gene: TRBJ2-2; CDR3 protein: CASRYLAGDTGELFF; CDR3 DNA: TGTGCCAGCAGGTACCTAGCGGGAGACACCGGGGAGCTGTTTTTT
D gene: TRBD1; CDR3 length: 14; clone size: NA; V gene: TRBV28; J gene: TRBJ2-7; CDR3 protein: CASSPRTGWYEQYF; CDR3 DNA: TGTGCCAGCAGTCCGAGGACAGGGTGGTACGAGCAGTACTTC
D gene: NA; CDR3 length: 14; clone size: NA; V gene: TRBV7-2; J gene: TRBJ2-7; CDR3 protein: CASSLEAGFYEQYF; CDR3 DNA: TGTGCCAGCAGCTTAGAAGCGGGCTTCTACGAGCAGTACTTC
D gene: NA; CDR3 length: 13; clone size: NA; V gene: TRBV5-1; J gene: TRBJ2-7; CDR3 protein: CASSLLAQREQYF; CDR3 DNA: TGCGCCAGCAGCTTGCTGGCGCAGCGCGAGCAGTACTTC
D gene: TRBD2; CDR3 length: 16; clone size: NA; V gene: TRBV10-3; J gene: TRBJ2-4; CDR3 protein: CAISESSASGSNIQYF; CDR3 DNA: TGTGCCATCAGTGAGTCGAGCGCTAGCGGGAGCAACATTCAGTACTTC
D gene: NA; CDR3 length: 14; clone size: NA; V gene: TRBV15; J gene: TRBJ2-7; CDR3 protein: CATSRERIYPPEYF; CDR3 DNA: TGTGCCACCAGCAGAGAACGGATCTACCCCCCCGAGTACTTC
D gene: NA; CDR3 length: 11; clone size: few; V gene: TRBV10-3; J gene: TRBJ1-2; CDR3 protein: CAISESYGYTF; CDR3 DNA: TGTGCCATCAGTGAGTCGTATGGCTACACCTTC
D gene: TRBD1; CDR3 length: 15; clone size: few; V gene: TRBV20-1; J gene: TRBJ2-5; CDR3 protein: CSARGGTGGGETQYF; CDR3 DNA: TGCAGTGCTAGGGGTGGGACAGGGGGCGGCGAGACCCAGTACTTC
D gene: TRBD1; CDR3 length: 17; clone size: NA; V gene: TRBV3-1; J gene: TRBJ1-4; CDR3 protein: CASSQVQRGQGDEKLFF; CDR3 DNA: TGTGCCAGCAGCCAAGTCCAACGGGGGCAGGGGGATGAAAAACTGTTTTTT
D gene: NA; CDR3 length: 16; clone size: NA; V gene: TRBV7-9; J gene: TRBJ2-3; CDR3 protein: CASTSTGTASTDTQYF; CDR3 DNA: TGTGCCAGCACCTCAACCGGGACCGCTAGCACAGATACGCAGTATTTT
D gene: TRBD1; CDR3 length: 15; clone size: once; V gene: TRBV2; J gene: TRBJ1-2; CDR3 protein: CASSEDPTGTYGYTF; CDR3 DNA: TGTGCCAGCAGTGAAGATCCGACAGGGACATATGGCTACACCTTC
D gene: TRBD1; CDR3 length: 15; clone size: NA; V gene: TRBV20-1; J gene: TRBJ2-7; CDR3 protein: CSARGGQGRSYEQYF; CDR3 DNA: TGCAGTGCTAGAGGGGGACAGGGACGCTCCTACGAGCAGTACTTC
D gene: TRBD1; CDR3 length: 15; clone size: NA; V gene: TRBV2; J gene: TRBJ2-1; CDR3 protein: CASISGTGGHNEQFF; CDR3 DNA: TGTGCCAGCATCTCCGGGACAGGGGGCCACAATGAGCAGTTCTTC
D gene: TRBD1; CDR3 length: 15; clone size: NA; V gene: TRBV7-2; J gene: TRBJ2-3; CDR3 protein: CASSHDRARADTQYF; CDR3 DNA: TGTGCCAGCAGCCACGACAGGGCCAGGGCAGATACGCAGTATTTT
D gene: NA; CDR3 length: 12; clone size: NA; V gene: TRBV29-1; J gene: TRBJ2-3; CDR3 protein: CSVVTRTDTQYF; CDR3 DNA: TGCAGCGTTGTGACTAGAACAGATACGCAGTATTTT
D gene: NA; CDR3 length: 15; clone size: NA; V gene: TRBV7-2; J gene: TRBJ1-2; CDR3 protein: CASSFYGDSNYGYTF; CDR3 DNA: TGTGCCAGCAGCTTTTACGGAGATTCTAACTATGGCTACACCTTC
D gene: TRBD1; CDR3 length: 14; clone size: many; V gene: TRBV6-6; J gene: TRBJ1-2; CDR3 protein: CASTTGGLNYGYTF; CDR3 DNA: TGTGCCAGCACTACAGGGGGCCTTAACTATGGCTACACCTTC
D gene: TRBD2; CDR3 length: 20; clone size: few; V gene: TRBV5-1; J gene: TRBJ2-1; CDR3 protein: CASAHTIGTSGGRSYNEQFF; CDR3 DNA: TGCGCCAGCGCACACACAATAGGGACTAGCGGGGGCCGCTCCTACAATGAGCAGTTCTTC
D gene: NA; CDR3 length: 14; clone size: NA; V gene: TRBV5-1; J gene: TRBJ1-4; CDR3 protein: CASSLSGLNEKLFF; CDR3 DNA: TGCGCCAGCAGCCTTTCGGGACTTAATGAAAAACTGTTTTTT